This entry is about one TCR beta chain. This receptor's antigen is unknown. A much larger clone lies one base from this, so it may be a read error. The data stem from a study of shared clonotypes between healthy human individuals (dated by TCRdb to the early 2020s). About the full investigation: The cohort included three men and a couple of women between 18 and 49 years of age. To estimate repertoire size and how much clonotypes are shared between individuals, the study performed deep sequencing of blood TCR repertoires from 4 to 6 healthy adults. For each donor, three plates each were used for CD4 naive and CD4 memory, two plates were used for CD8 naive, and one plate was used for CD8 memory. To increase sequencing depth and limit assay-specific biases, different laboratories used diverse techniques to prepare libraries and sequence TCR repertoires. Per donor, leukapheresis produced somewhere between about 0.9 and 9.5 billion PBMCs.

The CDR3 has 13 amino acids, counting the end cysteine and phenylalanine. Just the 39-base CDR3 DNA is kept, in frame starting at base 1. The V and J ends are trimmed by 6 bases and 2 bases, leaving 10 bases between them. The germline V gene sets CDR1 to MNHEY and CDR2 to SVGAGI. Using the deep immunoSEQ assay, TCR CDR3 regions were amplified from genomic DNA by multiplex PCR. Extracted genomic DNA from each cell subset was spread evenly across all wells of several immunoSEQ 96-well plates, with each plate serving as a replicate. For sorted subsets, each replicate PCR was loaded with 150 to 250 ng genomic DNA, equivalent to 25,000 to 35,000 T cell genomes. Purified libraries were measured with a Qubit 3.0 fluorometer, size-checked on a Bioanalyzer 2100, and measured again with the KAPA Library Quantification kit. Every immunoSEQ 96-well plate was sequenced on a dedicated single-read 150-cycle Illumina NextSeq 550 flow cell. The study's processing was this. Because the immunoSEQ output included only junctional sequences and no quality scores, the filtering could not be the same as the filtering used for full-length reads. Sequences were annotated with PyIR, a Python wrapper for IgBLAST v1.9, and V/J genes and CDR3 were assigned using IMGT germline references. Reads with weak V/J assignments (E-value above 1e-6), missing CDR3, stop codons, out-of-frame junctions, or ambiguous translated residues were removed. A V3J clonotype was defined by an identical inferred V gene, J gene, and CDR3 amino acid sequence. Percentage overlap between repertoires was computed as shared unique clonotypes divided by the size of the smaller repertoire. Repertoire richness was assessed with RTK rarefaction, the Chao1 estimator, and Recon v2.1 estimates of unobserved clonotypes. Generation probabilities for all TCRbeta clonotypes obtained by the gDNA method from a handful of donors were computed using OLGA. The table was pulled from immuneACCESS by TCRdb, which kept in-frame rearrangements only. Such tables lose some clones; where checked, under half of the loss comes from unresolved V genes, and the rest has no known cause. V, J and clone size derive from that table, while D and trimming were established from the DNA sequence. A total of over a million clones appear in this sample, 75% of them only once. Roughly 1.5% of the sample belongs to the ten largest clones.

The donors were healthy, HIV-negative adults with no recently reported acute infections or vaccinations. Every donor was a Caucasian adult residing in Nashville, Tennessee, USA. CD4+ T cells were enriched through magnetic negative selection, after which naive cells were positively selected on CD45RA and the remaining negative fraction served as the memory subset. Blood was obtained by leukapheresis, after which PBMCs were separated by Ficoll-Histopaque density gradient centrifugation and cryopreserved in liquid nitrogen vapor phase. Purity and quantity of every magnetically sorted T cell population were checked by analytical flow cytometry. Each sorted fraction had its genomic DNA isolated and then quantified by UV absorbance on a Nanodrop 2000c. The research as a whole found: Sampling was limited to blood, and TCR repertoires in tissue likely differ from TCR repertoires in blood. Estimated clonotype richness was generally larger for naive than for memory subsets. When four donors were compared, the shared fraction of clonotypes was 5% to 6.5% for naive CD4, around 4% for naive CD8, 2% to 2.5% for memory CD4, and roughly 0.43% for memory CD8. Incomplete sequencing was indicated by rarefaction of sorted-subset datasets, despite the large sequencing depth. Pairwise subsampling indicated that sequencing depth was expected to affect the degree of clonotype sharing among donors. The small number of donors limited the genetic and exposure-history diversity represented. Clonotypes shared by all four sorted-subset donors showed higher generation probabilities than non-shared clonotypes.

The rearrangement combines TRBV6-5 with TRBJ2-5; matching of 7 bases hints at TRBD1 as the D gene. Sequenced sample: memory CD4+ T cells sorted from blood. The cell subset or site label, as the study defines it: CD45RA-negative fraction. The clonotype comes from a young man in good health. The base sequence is TGTGCCAGCAGGCCAGGGGGGCAAGAGACCCAGTACTTC. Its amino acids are CASRPGGQETQYF.